Listed below are T cell receptor beta chains from one sample, sequenced in a study of human T cells and chemical hapten exposure. TCRdb re-called the RACE reads with MiXCR, one entry per CDR3 protein. Of roughly 180,000 distinct CDR3 sequences in the sample, about 20% were seen once. The input for sequencing was whole blood, taken in connection with sensitization to the hapten diphenylcyclopropenone (DPC). Receptors were obtained from a woman aged 50 to 60 with alopecia areata. Some clones in this sample may be carry-over from other donors' samples. Both conserved end residues are part of each CDR3. D genes are given only for firm matches. A clone size is listed for some rows: how often the clone was seen (once, few, many), or a class if it is expanded.

j_call | clone_size | d_call | v_call | cdr3_nt | cdr3_aa
TRBJ2-3 | many | TRBD2 | TRBV9 | TGTGCCAGCAGCCCACTAGCGGGAGGGCCGCAGATGACAGATACGCAGTATTTT | CASSPLAGGPQMTDTQYF
TRBJ1-6 | - | TRBD1 | TRBV12-3/TRBV12-4 | TGTGCCAGCAGTTTTGGAACAGCGGCAGGGGGCTATAATTCACCCCCCCACTTT | CASSFGTAAGGYNSPPHF
TRBJ2-3 | few | - | TRBV29-1 | TGCAGCGTTGGGCAAACCGGGACCCACACAGATACGCAGTATTTT | CSVGQTGTHTDTQYF
TRBJ2-7 | - | - | TRBV10-3 | TGTGCCATCAGTGATACAGGTCTCTACGAGCAGTACTTC | CAISDTGLYEQYF
TRBJ2-7 | few | - | TRBV4-1 | TGCGCCAGCAGCCAAGATCGGAACGGGGGCACCCACGAGCAGTACTTC | CASSQDRNGGTHEQYF
TRBJ2-7 | few | TRBD2 | TRBV20-1 | TGCAGTGCTAAGCCGGGACTAGCGGGTTATGAGCAGTACTTC | CSAKPGLAGYEQYF
TRBJ1-4 | few | - | TRBV12-3/TRBV12-4 | TGTGCCAGCAGTCCCGGGGTAGGGTTTGGAAAACTGTTTTTT | CASSPGVGFGKLFF
TRBJ2-7 | - | TRBD2 | TRBV5-1 | TGCGCCAGCAGCCGTCCTCAGCGGGAGGCGCCCTACGAGCAGTACTTC | CASSRPQREAPYEQYF
TRBJ2-7 | - | - | TRBV20-1 | TGCAGTGCTATGAGGGGCGGGTACCCCTACGAGCAGTACTTC | CSAMRGGYPYEQYF
TRBJ2-3 | few | TRBD1 | TRBV2 | TGTGCCAGCAGCCGGGACAGCCCTAGCACAGATACGCAGTATTTT | CASSRDSPSTDTQYF
TRBJ1-1 | few | - | TRBV25-1 | TGTGCCAGCAGTGAATCGGGACGGAAGAACACTGAAGCTTTCTTT | CASSESGRKNTEAFF
TRBJ1-2 | - | TRBD1 | TRBV6-5 | TGTGCCAGCAGTTCTTACTTCGGACAGGGAAACTATGGCTACACCTTC | CASSSYFGQGNYGYTF
TRBJ2-2 | - | - | TRBV28 | TGTGCCACCTTGAGATCAATCGGCACCGGGGAGCTGTTTTTT | CATLRSIGTGELFF
TRBJ2-1 | once | - | TRBV7-2 | TGTGCCAGCAGCTCCTCTGTCATACAATACAATGAGCAGTTCTTC | CASSSSVIQYNEQFF
TRBJ1-1 | few | TRBD1 | TRBV5-1 | TGCGCCAGCAGCTCCGGGACAGGGGAGAACACTGAAGCTTTCTTT | CASSSGTGENTEAFF
TRBJ1-1 | - | TRBD1 | TRBV29-1 | TGCAGCGTTACTTTACCGGGACAGGGTATAGAAGCTTTCTTT | CSVTLPGQGIEAFF
TRBJ1-4 | - | TRBD1 | TRBV7-9 | TGTGCCAGCAGCTTAGGGACAGGGGCAACTAATGAAAAACTGTTTTTT | CASSLGTGATNEKLFF
TRBJ1-1 | - | - | TRBV10-3 | TGTGCCATCTCTAACGAGGGGGTCTCCACTGAAGCTTTCTTT | CAISNEGVSTEAFF
TRBJ1-2 | many | TRBD1 | TRBV20-1 | TGCAGTGGCACGACAGGGGACTACACCTTC | CSGTTGDYTF
TRBJ1-1 | - | - | TRBV6-2/TRBV6-3 | TGTGCCAGCAGTGCGGCCCGGTGGAATCGGGAGGCTGAAGCTTTCTTT | CASSAARWNREAEAFF
TRBJ2-7 | - | - | TRBV29-1 | TGCAGCGTTGAAGATAGAGGCGTCTACGAGCAGTACTTC | CSVEDRGVYEQYF
TRBJ2-7 | few | - | TRBV11-3 | TGTGCCAGCAGCCCGCTCCTCCGGGCCGCTTACGAGCAGTACTTC | CASSPLLRAAYEQYF
TRBJ1-5 | - | - | TRBV2 | TGTGCCAGCAGTGAAGCGCGCAGGCCCGGTCAGCCCCAGCATTTT | CASSEARRPGQPQHF
TRBJ1-1 | few | - | TRBV20-1 | TGCAGTGCTAGTGGCAGCCGAGGCGGGGCTTTCTTT | CSASGSRGGAFF
TRBJ2-3 | - | TRBD2 | TRBV5-1 | TGCGCCAGCAGCTGGGGGGGTGCAGATACGCAGTATTTT | CASSWGGADTQYF
TRBJ2-7 | few | - | TRBV29-1 | TGCAGCGTCGGCCCAAAGACGGCCGCCTACGAGCAGTACTTC | CSVGPKTAAYEQYF
TRBJ2-7 | few | TRBD2 | TRBV7-2 | TGTGCCAGCAGCGATCCTAGCGGGGCCTACGAGCAGTACTTC | CASSDPSGAYEQYF
TRBJ2-7 | few | TRBD2 | TRBV4-2 | TGTGCCAGCAGCCAAGGAACCACTAGCGGGACCTACGAGCAGTACTTC | CASSQGTTSGTYEQYF
TRBJ2-7 | few | - | TRBV29-1 | TGCAGCGTTGGAGGGACATCTACCTACGAGCAGTACTTC | CSVGGTSTYEQYF